This T cell receptor beta chain came from a study of blood T cell repertoires in COVID-19. CDR3 size: 14 residues. Trimming removed 1 base from V and 4 bases from J, with 8 bases in between. Germline assignment: CDR1 MNHEY and CDR2 SVGAGI. The method was immunoSEQ multiplex PCR; TCRdb's version includes in-frame clones alone and lacks a portion of them. The sample has some 270,000 clones, around nine tenths seen once; the top ten hold around 1.6%. This sequence joins TRBV6-5 and TRBJ1-5; D may be TRBD1 (6 bases). This clonotype was obtained from a woman aged 60-75 years who had recovered from COVID-19. Sequencing was carried out using peripheral blood. The CDR3 DNA sequence: TGTGCCAGCAGTTACTTACAGGGTAATCAGCCCCAGCATTTT. Protein: CASSYLQGNQPQHF.